Below are 10 T cell receptor beta chains sequenced from a single sample in a study of blood T cell repertoires in COVID-19. This table comes from immunoSEQ multiplex PCR, and its TCRdb copy is limited to in-frame clones, with some not included. Seen here are about 200,000 clones, about nine tenths observed once, and the top ten hold under 7.5%. The sequenced sample consisted of peripheral blood. These receptors all come from a man aged 55-75 years who had recovered from COVID-19.

This chain uses TRBV3-1 (or the pseudogene TRBV3-2) with TRBJ2-3; 12 bases match TRBD2. J gave up 0 bases and V 4 bases, and 8 bases lay outside the gene matches. CDR1 and CDR2 from the germline V gene are LGHDT and YNNKEL (reference sequence). This CDR3 is 18 amino acids long. For the CDR3, the DNA is TGTGCCAGCAGCCCCTGGACTAGCGGGGCCACTAGCACAGATACGCAGTATTTT. Its translation is CASSPWTSGATSTDTQYF.

The chain carries TRBV19 and TRBJ1-1, with D maybe TRBD1 (5 bases). The CDR3 contains 12 residues. Germline values: CDR1 LNHDA, CDR2 SQIVND (reference sequence). Trimming removed 8 bases from V and 1 base from J, with 8 bases in between. The CDR3 here is CASLDRNTEAFF. Here the CDR3 DNA reads TGTGCCAGTTTAGACAGGAACACTGAAGCTTTCTTT.

V usage is TRBV15 and J usage is TRBJ2-1; maybe TRBD2 (6 bases). This CDR3 spans 14 amino acids. Germline assignment: CDR1 LNHNV and CDR2 YYDKDF (reference sequence). Trimming shortened V by 2 bases and J by 12 bases, and 17 bases separated the two germline ends. In DNA, the CDR3 is TGTGCCACCAGCAGACCCTCTGGGGGGTCAGGGCAGTTCTTC. Translation gives CATSRPSGGSGQFF. The whole variable domain, filled in from reference TRBV15 and TRBJ2-1, reads DAMVIQNPRYQVTQFGKPVTLSCSQTLNHNVMYWYQQKSSQAPKLLFHYYDKDFNNEADTPDNFQSRRPNTSFCFLDIRSPGLGDTAMYLCATSRPSGGSGQFFGPGTRLTVL.

This rearrangement joins TRBV5-1 to TRBJ1-6, with 7 nucleotides matching TRBD1. CDR1 SGHRS and CDR2 YFSETQ come from the germline V gene. With 3 bases clipped from V and 3 bases from J, the junction kept 12 bases outside the gene matches. This CDR3 is 18 amino acids long. CDR3 coding DNA: TGCGCCAGCAGCTCCGACCTGGAGGGGGCGATCTATAATTCACCCCTCCACTTT. It is translated as CASSSDLEGAIYNSPLHF. Full variable domain (missing parts from reference TRBV5-1 and TRBJ1-6): KAGVTQTPRYLIKTRGQQVTLSCSPISGHRSVSWYQQTPGQGLQFLFEYFSETQRNKGNFPGRFSGRQFSNSRSEMNVSTLELGDSALYLCASSSDLEGAIYNSPLHFGNGTRLTVT.

The rearrangement uses TRBV6-6 and TRBJ2-3; 7 bases fit TRBD1. V lost 6 bases to trimming and J lost 6 bases; unmatched junction nucleotides: 6. Germline lookup yields CDR1 MNHNY and CDR2 SVGAGI (reference sequence). The CDR3 is made up of 13 amino acids. CDR3 nucleotides: TGTGCCAGCAGGGTAACAGGGGAGGATACGCAGTATTTT. It specifies CASRVTGEDTQYF.

The rearrangement uses TRBV5-1 and TRBJ2-5; 15 bases match TRBD2. Trimming removed 4 bases from V and 2 bases from J; junction bases left unmatched: 6. CDR3 length: 17 residues. In germline, CDR1 is SGHRS, CDR2 YFSETQ. CDR3 region: CASSPGTSGGTQETQYF. The CDR3, as DNA: TGCGCCAGCAGCCCCGGGACTAGCGGGGGGACACAAGAGACCCAGTACTTC.

The V call is TRBV19, the J call TRBJ1-5; tentatively, D is TRBD1 (5 bases). With 8 bases removed from V and 5 bases from J, the gap between germline ends came to 16 bases. The CDR3 extends over 14 amino acids. CDR1 and CDR2 (germline): LNHDA, SQIVND (reference sequence). DNA for the CDR3: TGTGCCAGTCGCCGGGGGGGATTTTATCAGCCCCAGCATTTT. Translation gives CASRRGGFYQPQHF.

This chain connects TRBV5-4 to TRBJ2-1; 7 nucleotides align to TRBD2. The CDR3 covers 14 residues. The V gene's germline CDR1 is SGHNT and CDR2 YYREEE (reference sequence). Losses at the gene ends were 0 bases for V and 9 bases for J; bases not matched to a gene: 6. CDR3 in DNA: TGTGCCAGCAGCTTGGGTGGCAGGGAGGGTGAGCAGTTCTTC. Amino acid sequence: CASSLGGREGEQFF.

This chain uses TRBV5-4 with TRBJ2-5, with 10 bases fitting TRBD2. Per the germline V gene, CDR1 is SGHNT and CDR2 is YYREEE (reference sequence). The V and J ends lost 2 bases and 2 bases, in that order; junction bases with no gene match: 3. CDR3 size: 15 residues. CDR3: CASSFPAGGQETQYF. CDR3 bases: TGTGCCAGCAGCTTCCCAGCGGGGGGGCAAGAGACCCAGTACTTC.

This chain links TRBV9 with TRBJ2-3; 7 nucleotides align to TRBD1. Germline V gene data show CDR1 as SGDLS and CDR2 as YYNGEE. The V and J ends lost 4 bases and 4 bases, in that order; junction bases with no gene match: 9. This CDR3 region has 15 residues. Here the CDR3 reads CASSIMKGGPDTQYF. Written as DNA, the CDR3 is TGTGCCAGCAGCATAATGAAAGGGGGCCCAGATACGCAGTATTTT.